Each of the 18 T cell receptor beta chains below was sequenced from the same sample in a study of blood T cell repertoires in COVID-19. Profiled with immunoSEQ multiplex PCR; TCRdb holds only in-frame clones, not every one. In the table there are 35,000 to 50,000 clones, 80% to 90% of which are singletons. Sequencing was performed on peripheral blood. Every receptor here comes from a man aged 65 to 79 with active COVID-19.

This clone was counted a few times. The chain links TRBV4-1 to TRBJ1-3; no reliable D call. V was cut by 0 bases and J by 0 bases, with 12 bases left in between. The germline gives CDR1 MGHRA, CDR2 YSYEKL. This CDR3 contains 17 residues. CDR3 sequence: CASSQDTGFVSGNTIYF. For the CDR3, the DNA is TGCGCCAGCAGCCAAGATACGGGGTTCGTCTCTGGAAACACCATATATTTT.

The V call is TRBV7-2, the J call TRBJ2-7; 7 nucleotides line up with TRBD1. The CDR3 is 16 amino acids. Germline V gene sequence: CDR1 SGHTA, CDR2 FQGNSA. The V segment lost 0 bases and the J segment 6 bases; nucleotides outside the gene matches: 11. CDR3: CASSLATTGVQGEQYF. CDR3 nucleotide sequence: TGTGCCAGCAGCTTAGCAACTACAGGGGTTCAGGGCGAGCAGTACTTC.

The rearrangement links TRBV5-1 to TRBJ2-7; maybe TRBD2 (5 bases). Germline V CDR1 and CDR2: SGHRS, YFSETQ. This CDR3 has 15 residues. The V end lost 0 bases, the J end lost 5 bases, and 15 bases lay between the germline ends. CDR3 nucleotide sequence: TGCGCCAGCAGCTTGGGGCCCGAGGGAGCCGACGAGCAGTACTTC. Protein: CASSLGPEGADEQYF. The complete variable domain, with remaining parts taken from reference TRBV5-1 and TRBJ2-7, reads KAGVTQTPRYLIKTRGQQVTLSCSPISGHRSVSWYQQTPGQGLQFLFEYFSETQRNKGNFPGRFSGRQFSNSRSEMNVSTLELGDSALYLCASSLGPEGADEQYFGPGTRLTVT.

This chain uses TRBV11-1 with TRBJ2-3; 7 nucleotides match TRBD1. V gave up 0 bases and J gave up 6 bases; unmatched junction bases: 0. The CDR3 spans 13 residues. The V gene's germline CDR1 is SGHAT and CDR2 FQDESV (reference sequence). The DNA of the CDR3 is TGTGCCAGCAGCTTAGCGACAGGGGATACGCAGTATTTT. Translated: CASSLATGDTQYF.

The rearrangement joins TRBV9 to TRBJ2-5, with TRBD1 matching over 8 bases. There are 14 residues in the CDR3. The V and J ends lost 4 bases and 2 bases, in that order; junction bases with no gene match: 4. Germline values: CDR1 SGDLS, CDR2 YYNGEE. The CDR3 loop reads CASSPWDRQETQYF. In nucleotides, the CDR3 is TGTGCCAGCAGCCCCTGGGACAGGCAAGAGACCCAGTACTTC.

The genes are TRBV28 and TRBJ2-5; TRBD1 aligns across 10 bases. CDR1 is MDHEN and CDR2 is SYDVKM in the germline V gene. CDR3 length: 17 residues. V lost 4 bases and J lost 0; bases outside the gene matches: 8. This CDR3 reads CASSYHRDRGNQETQYF. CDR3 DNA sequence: TGTGCCAGCAGTTACCACCGGGACAGGGGAAACCAAGAGACCCAGTACTTC. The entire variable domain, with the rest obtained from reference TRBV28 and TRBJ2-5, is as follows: DVKVTQSSRYLVKRTGEKVFLECVQDMDHENMFWYRQDPGLGLRLIYFSYDVKMKEKGDIPEGYSVSREKKERFSLILESASTNQTSMYLCASSYHRDRGNQETQYFGPGTRLLVL.

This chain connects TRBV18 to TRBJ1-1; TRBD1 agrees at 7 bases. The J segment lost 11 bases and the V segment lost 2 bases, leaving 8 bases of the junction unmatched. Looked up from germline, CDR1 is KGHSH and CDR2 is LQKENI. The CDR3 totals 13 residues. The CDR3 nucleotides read TGTGCCAGCTCACCAGACAGGGCCCTGGGGGCTTTCTTT. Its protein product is CASSPDRALGAFF.

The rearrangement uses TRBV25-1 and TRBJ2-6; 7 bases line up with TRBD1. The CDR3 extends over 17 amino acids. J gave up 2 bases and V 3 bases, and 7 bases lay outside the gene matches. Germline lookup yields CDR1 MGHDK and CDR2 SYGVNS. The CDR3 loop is CASSDLTGNAGANVLTF. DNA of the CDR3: TGTGCCAGCAGTGACTTGACAGGGAATGCTGGGGCCAACGTCCTGACTTTC.

This CDR3 is CASSQGPGNYGYTF. CDR3 nucleotides: TGTGCCAGCAGCCAAGGTCCAGGAAACTATGGCTACACCTTC. The rearrangement joins TRBV3-1 (or the pseudogene TRBV3-2) to TRBJ1-2; D not certain. Germline assignment: CDR1 LGHDT and CDR2 YNNKEL (reference sequence). Trimming removed 1 base from V and 2 bases from J, with 8 bases in between. The CDR3 is 14 residues long.

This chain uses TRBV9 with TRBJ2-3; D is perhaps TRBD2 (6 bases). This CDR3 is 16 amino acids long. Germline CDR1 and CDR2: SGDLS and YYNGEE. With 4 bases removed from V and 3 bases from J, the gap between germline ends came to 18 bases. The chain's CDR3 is CASSRESIAETDTQYF. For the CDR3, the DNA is TGTGCCAGCAGCCGAGAGAGCATAGCGGAAACAGATACGCAGTATTTT.

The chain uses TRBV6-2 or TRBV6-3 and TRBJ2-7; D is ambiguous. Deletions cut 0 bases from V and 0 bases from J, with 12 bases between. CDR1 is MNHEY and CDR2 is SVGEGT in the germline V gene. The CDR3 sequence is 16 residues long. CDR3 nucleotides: TGTGCCAGCAGTTACTCGATAAGCGCCAGCTCCTACGAGCAGTACTTC. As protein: CASSYSISASSYEQYF.

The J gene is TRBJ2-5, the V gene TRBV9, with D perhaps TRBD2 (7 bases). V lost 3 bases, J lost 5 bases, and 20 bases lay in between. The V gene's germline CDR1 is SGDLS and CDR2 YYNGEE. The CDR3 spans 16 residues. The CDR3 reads CASSAEPRGGGETQYF. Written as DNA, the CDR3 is TGTGCCAGCAGCGCGGAGCCAAGGGGGGGCGGCGAGACCCAGTACTTC.

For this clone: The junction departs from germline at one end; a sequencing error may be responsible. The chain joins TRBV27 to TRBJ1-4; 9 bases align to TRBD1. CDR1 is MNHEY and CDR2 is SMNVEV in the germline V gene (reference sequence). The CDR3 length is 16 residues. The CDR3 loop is CASSLSRQGGNEKLFF. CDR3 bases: TGTGCCAGCAGTCTATCACGACAGGGGGGTAATGAAAAACTGTTTTTT.

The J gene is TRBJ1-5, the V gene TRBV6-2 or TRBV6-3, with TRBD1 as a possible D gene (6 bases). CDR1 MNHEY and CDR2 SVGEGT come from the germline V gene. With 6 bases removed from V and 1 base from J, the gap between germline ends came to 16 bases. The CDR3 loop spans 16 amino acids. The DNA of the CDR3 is TGTGCCAGCAGCACCAGGGGCCGGGGAAGCAATCAGCCCCAGCATTTT. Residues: CASSTRGRGSNQPQHF.

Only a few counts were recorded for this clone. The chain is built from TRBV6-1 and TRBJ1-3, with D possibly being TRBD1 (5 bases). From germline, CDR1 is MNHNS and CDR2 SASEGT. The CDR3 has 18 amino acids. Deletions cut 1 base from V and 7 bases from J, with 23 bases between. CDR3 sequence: CASSEVSGGETFRNTIYF. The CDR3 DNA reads TGTGCCAGCAGTGAAGTTTCCGGGGGAGAGACATTCAGGAACACCATATATTTT.

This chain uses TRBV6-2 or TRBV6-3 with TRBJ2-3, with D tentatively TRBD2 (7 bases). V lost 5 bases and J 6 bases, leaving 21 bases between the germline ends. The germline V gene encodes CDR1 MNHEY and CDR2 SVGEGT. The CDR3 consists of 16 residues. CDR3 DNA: TGTGCCAGCAGTGGATTCGGCGGGGGCTCCTGGGATACGCAGTATTTT. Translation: CASSGFGGGSWDTQYF.

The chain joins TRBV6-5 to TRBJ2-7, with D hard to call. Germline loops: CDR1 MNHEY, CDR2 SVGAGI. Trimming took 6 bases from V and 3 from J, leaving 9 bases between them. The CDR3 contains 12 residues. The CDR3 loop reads CASRRNSYEQYF. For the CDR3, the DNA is TGTGCCAGCAGGCGAAACAGCTACGAGCAGTACTTC.

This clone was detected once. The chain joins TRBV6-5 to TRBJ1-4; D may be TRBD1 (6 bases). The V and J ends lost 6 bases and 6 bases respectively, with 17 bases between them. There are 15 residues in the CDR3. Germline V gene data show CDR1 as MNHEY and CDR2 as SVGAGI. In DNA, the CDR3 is TGTGCCAGCAGGTTCGGGGGGCAGGATGATGAAAAACTGTTTTTT. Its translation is CASRFGGQDDEKLFF.